The 9 T cell receptor beta chains below were found in one sample sequenced in a study of T cell responses to AZD1222 COVID-19 vaccine. Assay: immunoSEQ multiplex PCR; the TCRdb copy retains only in-frame clones and omits some. The sample has over 85,000 clones, 90% seen once; the top ten hold more than 7.5%. The sample in question was peripheral blood, obtained on day 0 of AZD1222 vaccination. All receptors derive from an adult in good health.

V gene TRBV12-5 combines with J gene TRBJ1-2; D is unclear. Germline CDR1 reads LGHNT; CDR2 reads FRNRAP. V gave up 0 bases and J gave up 6 bases, with 14 bases separating them. The CDR3 covers 15 residues. The CDR3 coding sequence is TGTGCTAGTGGTTTGGTTCCAGAGGGTGGTGATGGCTACACCTTC. Its translation is CASGLVPEGGDGYTF.

The chain employs TRBV4-1 and TRBJ1-2, with D maybe TRBD1 (5 bases). Trimming left V 0 bases short and J 7 bases short, with 12 bases between. Germline CDR1 and CDR2: MGHRA and YSYEKL. CDR3 length equals 14 residues. The CDR3: CASSQDPRGRGYTF. Here the CDR3 DNA reads TGCGCCAGCAGCCAAGACCCGAGGGGCCGTGGCTACACCTTC.

The chain couples TRBV7-2 to TRBJ1-2; 7 nucleotides align to TRBD1. With 2 bases clipped from V and 4 bases from J, the junction kept 10 bases outside the gene matches. The germline V gene has CDR1 SGHTA and CDR2 FQGNSA. CDR3 length: 16 residues. The CDR3: CASSLPLRQGLYGYTF. DNA for the CDR3: TGTGCCAGCAGCTTACCCCTCCGACAGGGACTCTATGGCTACACCTTC. Using reference TRBV7-2 and TRBJ1-2 for the parts outside the CDR3, the full variable domain is GAGVSQSPSNKVTEKGKDVELRCDPISGHTALYWYRQSLGQGLEFLIYFQGNSAPDKSGLPSDRFSAERTGGSVSTLTIQRTQQEDSAVYLCASSLPLRQGLYGYTFGSGTRLTVV.

The CDR3 protein is CASSLAVAGGFTDTQYF. CDR3 coding DNA: TGTGCCAGCAGCTTAGCAGTTGCGGGGGGCTTCACAGATACGCAGTATTTT. The V call is TRBV7-6, the J call TRBJ2-3, with TRBD2 matching over 8 bases. Trimming at V came to 0 bases and at J to 2 bases, leaving 7 bases not matched to a gene. The germline CDR1 and CDR2 sequences are SGHVS and FNYEAQ. This CDR3 contains 17 residues.

The rearrangement joins TRBV10-2 to TRBJ1-1, with a possible D match to TRBD1 (5 bases). Per germline, CDR1 WSHSY and CDR2 SAAADI. Between the trimmed V and J ends, which lost 7 bases and 1 base, there was a span of 16 bases. The CDR3 has 15 residues. The CDR3 loop is CASTDGRVQNTEAFF. In nucleotides, the CDR3 is TGCGCCAGCACCGACGGCAGGGTACAGAACACTGAAGCTTTCTTT.

The genes are TRBV29-1 and TRBJ1-2; 8 bases are shared with TRBD1. With V trimmed by 6 bases and J by 7 bases, 7 bases remained unmatched. The CDR3 contains 12 residues. The germline V gene has CDR1 SQVTM and CDR2 ANQGSEA. CDR3 nucleotides: TGCAGCGTCCAGGGGGCAGGGGCTGGCTACACCTTC. Protein sequence: CSVQGAGAGYTF.

This sequence joins TRBV6-5 and TRBJ1-3, with D perhaps matching TRBD1 (5 bases). Per germline, CDR1 MNHEY and CDR2 SVGAGI. Trimming removed 4 bases from V and 0 bases from J, with 13 bases in between. CDR3 length equals 16 residues. The DNA of the CDR3 is TGTGCCAGCAGTTCATACAGGCATAGCTCTGGAAACACCATATATTTT. It translates to CASSSYRHSSGNTIYF.

The chain recombines TRBV7-2 with TRBJ1-3; a possible D gene is TRBD1 (5 bases). Trimming took 1 base from V and 5 from J, leaving 6 bases between them. The CDR3 loop spans 13 amino acids. From germline, CDR1 is SGHTA and CDR2 FQGNSA. The CDR3 bases are TGTGCCAGCAGCTTAGAGGGGAGAAACACCATATATTTT. Protein sequence: CASSLEGRNTIYF.

This clone was observed once. The chain is built from TRBV18 and TRBJ2-7; D might be TRBD1 (5 bases). V lost 3 bases and J 6 bases, leaving 21 bases between the germline ends. Germline CDR1 KGHSH, CDR2 LQKENI. The CDR3 consists of 16 residues. This CDR3 reads CASSPPRQGGISEQYF. As DNA, the CDR3 is TGTGCCAGCTCACCCCCGCGGCAGGGCGGAATTAGCGAGCAGTACTTC.